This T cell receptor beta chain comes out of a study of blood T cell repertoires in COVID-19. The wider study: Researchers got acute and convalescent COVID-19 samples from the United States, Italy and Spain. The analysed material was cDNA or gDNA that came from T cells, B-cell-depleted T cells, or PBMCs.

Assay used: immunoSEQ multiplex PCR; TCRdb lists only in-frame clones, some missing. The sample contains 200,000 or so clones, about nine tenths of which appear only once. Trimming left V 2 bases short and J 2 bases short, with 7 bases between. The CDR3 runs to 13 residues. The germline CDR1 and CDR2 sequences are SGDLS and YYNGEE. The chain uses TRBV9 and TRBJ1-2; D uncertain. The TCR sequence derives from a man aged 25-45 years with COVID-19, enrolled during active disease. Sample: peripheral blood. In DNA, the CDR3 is TGTGCCAGCAGCGTGGACTTAAACTATGGCTACACCTTC. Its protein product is CASSVDLNYGYTF.